The 32 T cell receptor beta chains below all came from one sample that was sequenced in a study of blood T cell repertoires in COVID-19. Assay used: immunoSEQ multiplex PCR; TCRdb lists only in-frame clones, some missing. The sample holds about 440,000 clones; about 90% are singletons and the top ten take about 0.6%. The sample taken for sequencing was PBMCs or T cells enriched from blood (not recorded which). These receptors all stem from a man younger than 35 who had recovered from COVID-19.

Remarks on this clone: Within the sample, other DNA sequences also encode this same CDR3. This rearrangement joins TRBV6-5 to TRBJ1-5, with 8 bases fitting TRBD1. After removal of 6 bases from V and 2 bases from J, the junction contained 6 bases not matched to a gene. This CDR3 is built from 15 residues. Germline-derived CDR1 and CDR2 are MNHEY and SVGAGI. The CDR3 is CASSQGARGNQPQHF. The CDR3 nucleotides are TGTGCCAGCAGCCAGGGGGCTCGGGGCAATCAGCCCCAGCATTTT.

Here the CDR3 reads CASSYRVGRTEAFF. CDR3 nucleotides: TGTGCCAGCAGCTACAGGGTAGGAAGGACTGAAGCTTTCTTT. The rearrangement joins TRBV11-1 to TRBJ1-1; a possible D gene is TRBD1 (6 bases). The germline V gene has CDR1 SGHAT and CDR2 FQDESV (reference sequence). V was pared by 4 bases and J by 5 bases, with 14 bases between. CDR3 length equals 14 residues.

The chain is built from TRBV27 and TRBJ2-7; 12 positions match TRBD2. CDR3 length: 15 amino acids. Germline V gene lookup returns CDR1 MNHEY and CDR2 SMNVEV (reference sequence). The J segment lost 6 bases and the V segment lost 4 bases, leaving 7 bases of the junction unmatched. The CDR3 bases are TGTGCCAGCAGTTCCCGACTAGCGGGAGACTCCGAGCAGTACTTC. It specifies CASSSRLAGDSEQYF.

The J gene is TRBJ1-6, the V gene TRBV27; no reliable D call. From germline, CDR1 is MNHEY and CDR2 SMNVEV (reference sequence). The length of the CDR3 is 15 residues. V dropped 5 bases and J dropped 1 base, with 9 bases sitting between them. The CDR3 reads CASSTFRSYNSPLHF. CDR3 DNA: TGTGCCAGCAGTACCTTCAGATCCTATAATTCACCCCTCCACTTT.

The rearrangement joins TRBV29-1 to TRBJ2-7; 9 nucleotides match TRBD2. Trimming took 5 bases from V and 6 from J; bases not matched to a gene: 8. Germline V gene data show CDR1 as SQVTM and CDR2 as ANQGSEA. The CDR3 contains 13 residues. CDR3 DNA sequence: TGCAGCGTTTCAGCGGGAGGCTTGGTCGAGCAGTACTTC. Translation gives CSVSAGGLVEQYF.

This clone was seen only once. The J gene is TRBJ1-2, the V gene TRBV6-1; TRBD1 is a possible D gene (6 bases). The V end lost 2 bases, the J end lost 1 base, and 14 bases lay between the germline ends. CDR1 is MNHNS, CDR2 SASEGT, per germline. The CDR3 is made up of 16 amino acids. CDR3 residues: CASSELPTGFNYGYTF. The CDR3 DNA sequence: TGTGCCAGCAGTGAACTACCGACAGGATTTAACTATGGCTACACCTTC.

The CDR3: CASGRQGDQPQHF. The DNA for the CDR3 is TGTGCCAGCGGGCGACAGGGGGATCAGCCCCAGCATTTT. The rearrangement links TRBV27 to TRBJ1-5; 9 nucleotides align to TRBD1. The CDR3 covers 13 residues. The V and J ends lost 8 bases and 5 bases, in that order; junction bases with no gene match: 4. Germline V CDR1 and CDR2: MNHEY, SMNVEV (reference sequence).

The V gene is TRBV3-1 (or the pseudogene TRBV3-2), the J gene TRBJ1-3, with 9 bases aligning to TRBD1. The J segment lost 2 bases and the V segment lost 4 bases, leaving 9 bases of the junction unmatched. Per germline, CDR1 LGHDT and CDR2 YNNKEL (reference sequence). The CDR3 contains 17 residues. The CDR3 sequence is CASSRQTRQGAGNTIYF. In DNA, the CDR3 is TGTGCCAGCAGCCGCCAAACGAGACAGGGGGCTGGAAACACCATATATTTT.

The chain joins TRBV10-3 to TRBJ1-2; tentatively, D is TRBD1 (5 bases). Germline V gene data show CDR1 as ENHRY and CDR2 as SYGVKD. Trimming removed 1 base at V and 3 bases at J, with 21 bases between. The CDR3 has 18 residues. The CDR3 region has the DNA TGTGCCATCAGTGAGTTTTTCGGTCCCCCGACAGAAGACTATGGCTACACCTTC. Its protein product is CAISEFFGPPTEDYGYTF.

The J gene is TRBJ1-6, the V gene TRBV29-1; the match to TRBD1 covers 7 bases. The V gene end was trimmed by 4 bases and the J gene end by 7 bases; junction bases not matched to a gene: 7. There are 14 residues in the CDR3. Germline values: CDR1 SQVTM, CDR2 ANQGSEA. CDR3 in amino acids: CSVGEGQPNSPLHF. CDR3 bases: TGCAGCGTTGGCGAGGGACAGCCGAATTCACCCCTCCACTTT.

The chain recombines TRBV5-4 with TRBJ1-2; D not resolved. Germline values: CDR1 SGHNT, CDR2 YYREEE (reference sequence). The CDR3 is 13 residues long. Trimming pared 1 base from V and 8 bases from J, leaving 12 bases between. CDR3 protein: CASSLPSPRGYTF. The CDR3 bases are TGTGCCAGCAGCTTGCCGTCCCCCAGGGGCTACACCTTC.

The V gene is TRBV19, the J gene TRBJ1-6, with TRBD1 as a possible D gene (5 bases). This CDR3 region has 16 residues. The V end lost 5 bases, the J end lost 4 bases, and 15 bases lay between the germline ends. Germline V gene data show CDR1 as LNHDA and CDR2 as SQIVND (reference sequence). In nucleotides, the CDR3 is TGTGCCAGTAGTCTCGCTGACAGATATTATAATTCACCCCTCCACTTT. As protein: CASSLADRYYNSPLHF.

The rearrangement uses TRBV9 and TRBJ1-6; D is ambiguous. Per the germline V gene, CDR1 is SGDLS and CDR2 is YYNGEE. V lost 4 bases and J 3 bases, leaving 11 bases between the germline ends. This CDR3 has 15 amino acids. The CDR3, as DNA: TGTGCCAGCAGCCCCCAGGCCCTCTATAATTCACCCCTCCACTTT. This translates into CASSPQALYNSPLHF.

The chain has TRBV11-3 and TRBJ2-7, with D perhaps TRBD2 (5 bases). Germline V gene data show CDR1 as SGHNT and CDR2 as YENEEA. The CDR3 consists of 14 residues. Between the trimmed V and J ends, which lost 2 bases and 2 bases, there was a span of 10 bases. In nucleotides, the CDR3 is TGTGCCAGCAGCTTATCAGGAGGCCCCTACGAGCAGTACTTC. As protein: CASSLSGGPYEQYF.

V gene TRBV18 combines with J gene TRBJ1-1; 7 nucleotides align to TRBD1. V was pared by 4 bases and J by 7 bases, with 6 bases of the junction left unmatched. CDR1 and CDR2 (germline): KGHSH, LQKENI. The CDR3 covers 13 residues. The CDR3 sequence is CASSQGQLSEAFF. Written as DNA, the CDR3 is TGTGCCAGCTCACAGGGACAGCTAAGTGAAGCTTTCTTT.

The V call is TRBV6-2 or TRBV6-3, the J call TRBJ2-7, with D perhaps TRBD2 (7 bases). The CDR3 is 17 residues long. V was clipped by 6 bases and J by 0 bases, with 21 bases between them. CDR1 and CDR2 (germline): MNHEY, SVGEGT. As DNA, the CDR3 is TGTGCCAGCAGCCCAATCTCGGGGGGCTTTAGCTCCTACGAGCAGTACTTC. Its protein product is CASSPISGGFSSYEQYF.

This chain links TRBV12-3 or TRBV12-4 with TRBJ1-5; D not certain. The CDR3 consists of 13 residues. V was trimmed by 8 bases and J by 5 bases, leaving 13 bases between them. CDR3 nucleotide sequence: TGTGCCAGCTTGGAGGGTCTCCATCAGCCCCAGCATTTT. It translates to CASLEGLHQPQHF.

This clone turned up a few times. This chain connects TRBV19 to TRBJ1-5; 7 bases align to TRBD1. Germline V gene sequence: CDR1 LNHDA, CDR2 SQIVND (reference sequence). Germline trimming cut 6 bases from V and 6 bases from J; bases unmatched to any gene: 5. This CDR3 region has 13 residues. CDR3 protein: CASSPTGTQPQHF. In DNA form, the CDR3 reads TGTGCCAGTAGCCCGACAGGGACTCAGCCCCAGCATTTT.

J is TRBJ2-1 and V is TRBV5-1; no clear D. Germline assignment: CDR1 SGHRS and CDR2 YFSETQ. This CDR3 comprises 14 residues. The ends were cut back, 2 bases at V and 3 bases at J, with 9 bases in the middle. The chain's CDR3 is CASSFEQHYNEQFF. In DNA, the CDR3 is TGCGCCAGCAGCTTCGAACAGCACTACAATGAGCAGTTCTTC.

The rearrangement links TRBV18 to TRBJ1-3; a weak D match, TRBD1 (5 bases). The germline V gene encodes CDR1 KGHSH and CDR2 LQKENI. CDR3 length equals 15 residues. Between the trimmed V and J ends, which lost 2 bases and 0 bases, there was a span of 8 bases. The CDR3 spells CASSPTGDSGNTIYF. The DNA for the CDR3 is TGTGCCAGCTCACCAACAGGCGACTCTGGAAACACCATATATTTT.

The chain carries TRBV19 and TRBJ2-1; TRBD2 aligns across 11 bases. V trimming: 6 bases; J trimming: 5 bases; junction bases outside the gene matches: 9. The CDR3 sequence is 16 residues long. From germline, CDR1 is LNHDA and CDR2 SQIVND (reference sequence). The DNA for the CDR3 is TGTGCCAGTAGCTTATTGACTAGCGGGGAACACAATGAGCAGTTCTTC. Translating gives CASSLLTSGEHNEQFF.

This rearrangement joins TRBV5-4 to TRBJ2-7; 8 nucleotides match TRBD1. CDR1 is SGHNT, CDR2 YYREEE, per germline (reference sequence). The CDR3 runs 15 residues. J lost 5 bases, V lost 4 bases, and 11 bases had no gene match. CDR3 in amino acids: CASSTTQGAEHEQYF. CDR3 in DNA: TGTGCCAGCAGCACCACTCAGGGGGCAGAACACGAGCAGTACTTC.

This clone was observed a handful of times. The V gene is TRBV12-3 or TRBV12-4, the J gene TRBJ1-1; D not resolved. CDR3 length: 13 amino acids. The V end lost 3 bases, the J end lost 7 bases, and 12 bases lay between the germline ends. In DNA form, the CDR3 reads TGTGCCAGCAGTTTCGCTCCCCACAGTGAAGCTTTCTTT. It yields the protein CASSFAPHSEAFF.

The rearrangement links TRBV5-1 to TRBJ1-4; D is uncertain. Germline CDR1 and CDR2: SGHRS and YFSETQ. The V end was cut by 5 bases, the J end by 4 bases, with 18 bases between. The CDR3 contains 16 residues. The CDR3, as DNA: TGCGCCAGCAGTCTTACTACTGGCAGAAGTAATGAAAAACTGTTTTTT. Translating gives CASSLTTGRSNEKLFF.

J is TRBJ1-5 and V is TRBV19, with no clear D. Germline V CDR1 and CDR2: LNHDA, SQIVND (reference sequence). V lost 2 bases and J 5 bases, leaving 10 bases between the germline ends. The CDR3 contains 14 residues. The CDR3 sequence is CASSILTPYQPQHF. CDR3 nucleotide sequence: TGTGCCAGTAGTATACTGACTCCTTATCAGCCCCAGCATTTT.

The rearrangement uses TRBV20-1 and TRBJ1-4; D gene uncertain. The V end was cut by 3 bases, the J end by 5 bases, with 13 bases between. The CDR3 is made up of 14 amino acids. The germline gives CDR1 DFQATT, CDR2 SNEGSKA (reference sequence). The CDR3 DNA follows: TGCAGTGCTAGTTTGGGAGGGCGGAATGAAAAACTGTTTTTT. Protein product: CSASLGGRNEKLFF.

The chain couples TRBV6-4 to TRBJ2-4, with D uncertain. Germline loops: CDR1 MRHNA, CDR2 SNTAGT. The V end lost 8 bases, the J end lost 4 bases, and 3 bases lay between the germline ends. This CDR3 has 10 amino acids. CDR3 protein: CASSKNIQYF. The CDR3 DNA reads TGTGCCAGCTCAAAAAACATTCAGTACTTC.

V and J are TRBV11-3 and TRBJ1-4, with 11 bases aligning to TRBD1. Germline loops: CDR1 SGHNT, CDR2 YENEEA. The J segment lost 0 bases and the V segment lost 6 bases, leaving 9 bases of the junction unmatched. The CDR3 is made up of 18 amino acids. For the CDR3, the DNA is TGTGCCAGCAGTCCTCGGGACAGGGGGACTGCAACTAATGAAAAACTGTTTTTT. It codes for CASSPRDRGTATNEKLFF.

V is TRBV11-1 and J is TRBJ2-1; 9 bases line up with TRBD2. V lost 7 bases and J lost 8; bases outside the gene matches: 9. CDR3 length: 14 residues. CDR1 and CDR2 (germline): SGHAT, FQDESV (reference sequence). The CDR3 sequence is CASNVNSGSHEQFF. The CDR3 DNA is TGTGCCAGCAATGTAAATAGCGGGAGCCATGAGCAGTTCTTC.

The rearrangement uses TRBV27 and TRBJ1-2, with D perhaps TRBD1 (6 bases). This CDR3 is built from 16 residues. CDR1 MNHEY and CDR2 SMNVEV come from the germline V gene (reference sequence). The germline V and J ends were trimmed by 5 bases and 0 bases, with 16 bases remaining between them. In DNA form, the CDR3 reads TGTGCCAGCAGTCGCCGAGGGGAGGGGGCTAACTATGGCTACACCTTC. Its protein is CASSRRGEGANYGYTF.

This chain uses TRBV19 with TRBJ1-1; TRBD1 matches at 9 bases. The J segment lost 10 bases and the V segment lost 4 bases, leaving 10 bases of the junction unmatched. Germline V gene data show CDR1 as LNHDA and CDR2 as SQIVND (reference sequence). The CDR3 sequence is 14 residues long. The CDR3 region has the DNA TGTGCCAGTAGTACAAACGGACAGGGGAGCGGAGCTTTCTTT. This gives the protein CASSTNGQGSGAFF. The full variable domain, its missing parts supplied by reference TRBV19 and TRBJ1-1, is DGGITQSPKYLFRKEGQNVTLSCEQNLNHDAMYWYRQDPGQGLRLIYYSQIVNDFQKGDIAEGYSVSREKKESFPLTVTSAQKNPTAFYLCASSTNGQGSGAFFGQGTRLTVV.

This chain links TRBV6-5 with TRBJ1-1; D is possibly TRBD1 (6 bases). Trimming stripped 6 bases from V and 1 base from J, with 12 bases between. This CDR3 contains 14 residues. CDR1 MNHEY and CDR2 SVGAGI come from the germline V gene. This chain's CDR3 is CASRDSRRNTEAFF. The DNA of the CDR3 is TGTGCCAGCAGGGACAGTCGGAGGAACACTGAAGCTTTCTTT.